The rows below give T cell receptor beta chains drawn from one sample of a study of regulatory T cells in long-lasting Graves disease. TCRdb re-called the multiplex PCR reads with MiXCR, one entry per CDR3 protein. The repertoire has around 250,000 distinct CDR3 sequences, 18% of them found once; the top ten carry 14%. This same sample was also taken into another study, of T cells in Graves' hyperthyroidism and ophthalmopathy.

The sample in question was peripheral blood mononuclear cells (PBMCs), obtained at new diagnosis, from a patient treated with antithyroid drugs. Source of these receptors: a woman aged 25 to 39 with Graves disease. Each CDR3 is given with its conserved first and last residue. Each record gives: clone size, CDR3 length, V gene, J gene, D gene, CDR3 DNA, CDR3 protein. A D gene is named only where the DNA matches it firmly. Clone size is stated in some rows and not others, as once, few, many or a class when expanded.

>many|15|TRBV19|TRBJ1-1|-
TGTGCCAGTTCCCCTGTGGAGGGCGGGGTCACTGAAGCTTTCTTT
CASSPVEGGVTEAFF
>many|16|TRBV20-1|TRBJ1-2|-
TGCAGTGCTCCCCCGGGGTTAGGACAGCGTAACTATGGCTACACCTTC
CSAPPGLGQRNYGYTF
>many|15|TRBV6-5|TRBJ2-3|-
TGTGCCAGCAGTTACGAGCACACGAGCACAGATACGCAGTATTTT
CASSYEHTSTDTQYF
>few|16|TRBV5-1|TRBJ2-7|-
TGCGCCAGCAGCTTGGTTCCCGGAAACATAGAATACGAGCAGTACTTC
CASSLVPGNIEYEQYF
>many|14|TRBV18|TRBJ1-2|TRBD1
TGTGCCAGCTCATCCAGGGACAGGATCTATGGCTACACCTTC
CASSSRDRIYGYTF
>many|15|TRBV12-3/TRBV12-4|TRBJ2-1|-
TGTGCCAGCAGTTTGGTGGGGGGAAGATACAATGAGCAGTTCTTC
CASSLVGGRYNEQFF
>few|15|TRBV6-2/TRBV6-3|TRBJ2-5|TRBD1
TGTGCCAGCAGTTCGGGACAGGGGGGCGGGAATGAGCGGTTCTTC
CASSSGQGGGNERFF
>few|15|TRBV28|TRBJ1-4|TRBD1
TGTGCCAGCAGTTTACCCGGGACAGGTTATCTAGAACTGTTTTTT
CASSLPGTGYLELFF
>many|13|TRBV10-1|TRBJ2-2|-
TGCGCCAGCAGCTTTCACTACACCGGGGAGCTGTTTTTT
CASSFHYTGELFF
>few|16|TRBV20-1|TRBJ2-1|TRBD2
TGCAGTGTGGGGAAGGCTAGCGGGGGGAGTTACAATGAGCAGTTCTTC
CSVGKASGGSYNEQFF
>-|12|TRBV19|TRBJ1-2|-
TGTGCCAATAGTAGCGAGCACTATGGCTACACCTTC
CANSSEHYGYTF
>-|13|TRBV15|TRBJ1-3|-
TGTGCCACCAGCAGAGAGCAGGGAAACACCATATATTTT
CATSREQGNTIYF
>many|15|TRBV20-1|TRBJ1-1|-
TGCAGTGCTAGAGTCCAGGGCAGATCGAACACTGAAGCTTTCTTT
CSARVQGRSNTEAFF
>many|20|TRBV7-2|TRBJ2-2|TRBD1
TGTGCCAGCAGCTCCCCGGCTGGGACAGGGGGCCTATCGAACACCGGGGAGCTGTTTTTT
CASSSPAGTGGLSNTGELFF
>many|13|TRBV20-1|TRBJ2-7|-
TGCAGTGCCCGAGCCGACAGGACCTACGAGCAGTACTTC
CSARADRTYEQYF
>many|13|TRBV11-1|TRBJ2-4|-
TGTGCCAGCAGCTTAGCGTGGGAAAACATTCAGTACTTC
CASSLAWENIQYF
>many|17|TRBV12-5|TRBJ1-3|TRBD1
TGTGCTAGTGGTTTGGTAGTGGACAGGGCGGCTGGAAACACCATATATTTT
CASGLVVDRAAGNTIYF
>many|13|TRBV12-5|TRBJ2-5|-
TGTGCTAGTGGTTTGCTACTGAGAGAGACCCAGTACTTC
CASGLLLRETQYF
>many|14|TRBV2|TRBJ1-5|TRBD1
TGTGCCAGCACCAAACAGGGGATCAATCAGCCCCAGCATTTT
CASTKQGINQPQHF
>many|12|TRBV11-2|TRBJ2-5|-
TGTGCCAGCAGCTTTGGTTTAGAGACCCAGTACTTC
CASSFGLETQYF
>few|14|TRBV19|TRBJ1-2|-
TGTGCCAGTAGTATCTCCGGAGCTAACTATGGCTACACCTTC
CASSISGANYGYTF
>many|13|TRBV3-1|TRBJ1-5|-
TGTGCCAGCAGCCAGGGCTGGAATGGGCCCCAGCATTTT
CASSQGWNGPQHF
>many|13|TRBV10-3|TRBJ1-1|-
TGTGCCATCAGTGACGAGTCGGACACTGAAGCTTTCTTT
CAISDESDTEAFF
>few|14|TRBV19|TRBJ1-3|-
TGTGCCAGTAGTATACAGCAATCTGGAAACACCATATATTTT
CASSIQQSGNTIYF
>-|15|TRBV6-1|TRBJ1-1|TRBD1
TGTGCCAGCGAGACCCGGGACAGGGGCGGCACTGAAGCTTTCTTT
CASETRDRGGTEAFF
>many|14|TRBV20-1|TRBJ1-5|TRBD1
TGCAGTGCTACCGCCGGGACAGGTAATCAGCCCCAGCATTTT
CSATAGTGNQPQHF
>few|16|TRBV5-1|TRBJ2-2|TRBD1
TGCGCCAGCAGCCCCTGGACAGGGACGAACACCGGGGAGCTGTTTTTT
CASSPWTGTNTGELFF
>many|19|TRBV7-8|TRBJ2-6|-
TGTGCCAGCAGCCCCGCAAGGCCTTTCCTGATGGCTGGGGCCAACGTCCTGACTTTC
CASSPARPFLMAGANVLTF
>-|14|TRBV2|TRBJ2-3|-
TGTGCCAGCAGGGCCAGGGGGGTCACAGATACGCAGTATTTT
CASRARGVTDTQYF
>many|13|TRBV5-1|TRBJ1-6|TRBD1
TGCGCCAGCAGCTCGACGACAGGGACACCCCTCCACTTT
CASSSTTGTPLHF
>many|13|TRBV20-1|TRBJ1-5|TRBD1
TGCAGTGCCGTACAGGGGTTGGATCAGCCCCAGCATTTT
CSAVQGLDQPQHF
>-|15|TRBV7-9|TRBJ1-2|TRBD1
TGTGCCAGCAGCTTAATGGGACAGGCTTCCATGAGCTACACCTTC
CASSLMGQASMSYTF
>many|18|TRBV7-2|TRBJ2-5|TRBD2
TGTGCCAGCAGCTTAGCCCTGGGACTAGCGGGGGGGCGAGAGACCCAGTACTTC
CASSLALGLAGGRETQYF
>many|15|TRBV19|TRBJ2-5|TRBD1
TGTGCCAGTAGTATCCCCGGGACAGGGAAAGAGACCCAGTACTTC
CASSIPGTGKETQYF
>few|16|TRBV20-1|TRBJ2-5|-
TGCAGTGCTAGAGATTACCGGGAGTATGACCAAGAGACCCAGTACTTC
CSARDYREYDQETQYF
>-|13|TRBV5-1|TRBJ2-3|TRBD2
TGCGCCAGCAGCTGGACTAGCGGGGGTACGCAGTATTTT
CASSWTSGGTQYF
>many|14|TRBV12-3/TRBV12-4|TRBJ1-5|-
TGTGCCAGCAGCCCCACGGATAGCAATCAGCCCCAGCATTTT
CASSPTDSNQPQHF
>many|17|TRBV12-3/TRBV12-4|TRBJ1-2|-
TGTGCCAGCAGTTTACCCCCCCCAGGCTACAAAAACTATGGCTACACCTTC
CASSLPPPGYKNYGYTF
>many|14|TRBV7-9|TRBJ2-1|-
TGTGCCAGCAGCTCCCCAAGTTCCTACAATGAGCAGTTCTTC
CASSSPSSYNEQFF
>many|14|TRBV5-1|TRBJ2-7|-
TGCGCCAGCAGCCTACGGGAGAGAGCTTACGAGCAGTACTTC
CASSLRERAYEQYF
>-|17|TRBV5-1|TRBJ1-3|TRBD1
TGCGCCAGCAGCGCCGGACAGGGGAGTTACTCTGGAAACACCATATATTTT
CASSAGQGSYSGNTIYF
>few|13|TRBV20-1|TRBJ2-2|-
TGCAGTGCTAGCGGGGGGCCCATCGGGGAGCTGTTTTTT
CSASGGPIGELFF
>many|18|TRBV11-2|TRBJ2-5|TRBD2
TGTGCCAGCAGCTTAGATCGGTTGCGGGGGGGTTCTCAAGAGACCCAGTACTTC
CASSLDRLRGGSQETQYF
>many|14|TRBV6-5|TRBJ2-5|TRBD1
TGTGCCAGCAGTTACTCAAGGGGGCAGGAGACCCAGTACTTC
CASSYSRGQETQYF
>-|14|TRBV6-1|TRBJ2-3|-
TGTGCCAGCAGCGTAGGGGGGGTCACAAATACGCAGTATTTT
CASSVGGVTNTQYF
>many|14|TRBV12-3/TRBV12-4|TRBJ1-6|-
TGTGCCAGCAGTCCCTCGGGCCCTAATTCACCCCTCCACTTT
CASSPSGPNSPLHF
>-|13|TRBV20-1|TRBJ2-1|TRBD2
TGCAGTGCTAGTCTCGGGGGGGCCTATGAGCAGTTCTTC
CSASLGGAYEQFF
>many|12|TRBV7-9|TRBJ1-2|-
TGTGCCAGCAGCTTAGACAACTATGGCTACACCTTC
CASSLDNYGYTF
>many|11|TRBV7-9|TRBJ1-1|-
TGTGCCAGCAGCTTAGGCAATGAAGCTTTCTTT
CASSLGNEAFF
>many|17|TRBV7-2|TRBJ1-6|-
TGTGCCAGCAGCTTAGTCCCGGCCCCAAGGGGTAATTCACCCCTCCACTTT
CASSLVPAPRGNSPLHF
>-|15|TRBV2|TRBJ1-1|TRBD1
TGTGCCAGCAGTTCCGACAGGGCGTCGAACACTGAAGCTTTCTTT
CASSSDRASNTEAFF
>many|14|TRBV11-2|TRBJ1-4|-
TGTGCCAGCAGCTCATACAGAAAGATTGAAAAACTGTTTTTT
CASSSYRKIEKLFF
>many|14|TRBV6-2/TRBV6-3|TRBJ2-3|TRBD2
TGTGCCAGCAGTTACTCCGGGAGGACAGATACGCAGTATTTT
CASSYSGRTDTQYF
>few|14|TRBV19|TRBJ2-4|-
TGTGCCAGTAGTCCTGAGCTAGCCAAAAACATTCAGTACTTC
CASSPELAKNIQYF
>many|12|TRBV11-2|TRBJ1-1|-
TGTGCCAGCAAATCGGAGGGCACTGAAGCTTTCTTT
CASKSEGTEAFF
>many|15|TRBV20-1|TRBJ2-1|TRBD1
TGCAGTGCTAGAGGAGCGGACAGGGGGCTCAATGAGCAGTTCTTC
CSARGADRGLNEQFF
>many|13|TRBV5-1|TRBJ1-2|-
TGCGCCAGCAGCTTGGACCGAACCTATGGCTACACCTTC
CASSLDRTYGYTF